The TCR beta chain under discussion was sequenced for a study of blood T cell repertoires in COVID-19. Across the study: Sample material is recorded as cDNA or gDNA derived from T cells, B-cell-depleted T cells, or PBMCs.

Germline CDR1 and CDR2: KGHSH and LQKENI. The CDR3 spans 14 residues. Between the trimmed V and J ends, which lost 6 bases and 5 bases, there was a span of 14 bases. The assay was immunoSEQ multiplex PCR, and TCRdb's table has in-frame clones only and misses some. The repertoire has 120,000 or so clones, approximately 87% of them found once; the top ten carry 25% to 35%. The material sequenced was peripheral blood. The TCR originated in a woman aged 65 to 85 with acute or convalescent COVID-19. This chain connects TRBV18 to TRBJ1-5; the D gene is possibly TRBD1 (5 bases). The CDR3: CASSGRDGDQPQHF. In DNA, the CDR3 is TGTGCCAGCTCCGGGAGGGACGGGGATCAGCCCCAGCATTTT.